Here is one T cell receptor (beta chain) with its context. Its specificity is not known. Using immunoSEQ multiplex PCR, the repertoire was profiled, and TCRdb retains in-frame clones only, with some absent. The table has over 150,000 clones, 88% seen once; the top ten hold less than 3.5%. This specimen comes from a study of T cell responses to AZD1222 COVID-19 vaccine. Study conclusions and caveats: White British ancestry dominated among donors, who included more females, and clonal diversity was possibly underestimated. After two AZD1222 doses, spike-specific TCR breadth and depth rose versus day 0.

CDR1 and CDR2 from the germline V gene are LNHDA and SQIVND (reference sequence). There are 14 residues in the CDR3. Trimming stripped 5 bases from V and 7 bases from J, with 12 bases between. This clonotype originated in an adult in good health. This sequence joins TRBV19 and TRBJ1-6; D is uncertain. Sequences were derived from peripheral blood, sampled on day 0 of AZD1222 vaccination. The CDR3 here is CASSRTRENSPLHF. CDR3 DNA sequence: TGTGCCAGTAGTCGTACTAGGGAGAATTCACCCCTCCACTTT.